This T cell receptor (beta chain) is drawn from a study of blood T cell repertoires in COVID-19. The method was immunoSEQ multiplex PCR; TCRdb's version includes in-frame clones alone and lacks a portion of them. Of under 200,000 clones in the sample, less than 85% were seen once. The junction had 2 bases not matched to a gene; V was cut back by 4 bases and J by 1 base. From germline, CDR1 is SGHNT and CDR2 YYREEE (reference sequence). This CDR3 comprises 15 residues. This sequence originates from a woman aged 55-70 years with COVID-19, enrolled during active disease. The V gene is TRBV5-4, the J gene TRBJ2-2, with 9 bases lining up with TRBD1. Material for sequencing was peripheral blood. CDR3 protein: CASSTGQGNTGELFF. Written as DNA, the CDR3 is TGTGCCAGCAGCACGGGACAGGGGAACACCGGGGAGCTGTTTTTT.